This T cell receptor (beta chain) emerged from a study of T cells after yellow fever vaccination (dated by TCRdb to about 2019). The study in broad terms: The SMART-Seq v4 Ultra Low Input RNA kit was used to prepare libraries from fractions with low cell numbers. To follow T-cell clones before and after primary and booster YFV17D yellow fever vaccination, bulk TCR alpha and beta repertoires were sequenced over time. The cohort comprised two healthy male donors, one aged 18 to 29 and one aged 30 to 40 years. Blood was collected at multiple timepoints before and after primary and secondary immunization, and bulk PBMC replicates and cell subsets were isolated. General findings and caveats noted by the study authors: Computational filtering was required because FACS-sorted repertoires could contain abundant contaminating clonotypes from the bulk population. Because only two donors were included in the study, the extent to which the findings can be generalized is limited. A small fraction of clonotypes appeared in both the CD4 and CD8 compartments, likely as a result of convergent recombination. Compared with the primary T-cell response, the secondary T-cell response was faster but weaker, reaching its peak on day 5 rather than on day 15. After the booster, most of the clones that had expanded following primary vaccination were detected again (around 97% of CD4 and 88% of CD8), which suggests that memory was broadly maintained.

The trim is 1 base for V and 1 base for J, with a gap of 10 bases between the germline ends. Per the germline V gene, SQVTM is the CDR1 and ANQGSEA is the CDR2. The CDR3 covers 14 residues, taking in both the cysteine and the phenylalanine. The CDR3 DNA has 42 bases and is translated from base 1. TCR cDNA was made using 5'RACE template switching, a step that added a universal primer site and unique molecular identifiers. cDNA synthesis was primed from both the TCR alpha and TCR beta constant segments. Two PCR steps were used to amplify libraries, with sample barcodes and sequencing adapters being added in the second step. Sequencing of libraries was done on Illumina HiSeq 2500 (2x100 bp) or NovaSeq (2x150 bp). The authors processed their data as follows. MIGEC was used to demultiplex reads and collapse the reads into UMI consensus sequences, and MiXCR was used for V(D)J alignment. Using edgeR on replicate PBMC samples, clonotypes were called vaccine-responding if FDR was below 0.01 and the log2 fold change was above 5 up to day 15. Each bulk clonotype was labeled CD4 or CD8 based on which sequenced repertoire, CD4 or CD8, contained the clonotype at higher abundance. TCRdb itself trimmed the public reads at Q25 with fastp, ran MiXCR and retained productive beta chains. A single entry per CDR3 protein holds the most common genes and DNA from its merged rows. The V and J calls and clone size come from TCRdb's table, not from the authors' own analysis. Within this sample are 300,000 to 400,000 distinct CDR3 sequences, with 7.5% to 9% of them counted one time only. Approximately 19% of the sample is in the top ten clones.

Per the publication, the treatment or condition label means: live attenuated yellow fever vaccine strain. At every blood-draw timepoint, two biological replicates of bulk PBMCs were collected. A standard Ficoll-Paque protocol was used to isolate PBMCs from peripheral blood. RNA was extracted with TriZol from bulk PBMCs, CD4 and CD8 fractions, and dextramer-positive and dextramer-negative fractions. This clonotype was observed a handful of times. The specificity of this receptor is unknown. Base-call qualities are not available, and no considerably larger clone is one nucleotide away. The source of this sequence is a man in his late teens or twenties who received the YFV17D yellow fever vaccine. The specimen comprised PBMCs, sampled on the day of the first yellow fever vaccination. The sequence joins TRBV29-1 to TRBJ1-1; the D segment cannot be called with confidence. The nucleotide sequence is TGCAGCGTTGAAGCTCAGGCCCGGAACACTGAAGCTTTCTTT. This encodes CSVEAQARNTEAFF.